This T cell receptor beta chain emerged from a study of T cell repertoires in cytomegalovirus infection. At the level of the study: Both a matching HLA type and CMV infection were indicated by public TCR beta signatures. The study's findings and limits: People with CMV and the relevant HLA were identified by cumulative public TCR beta family frequency.

The germline V gene encodes CDR1 LNHNV and CDR2 YYDKDF (reference sequence). The V end lost 3 bases, the J end lost 4 bases, and 13 bases lay between the germline ends. The CDR3 totals 15 residues. TCRdb ran MiXCR on the reads and lists one entry per CDR3 protein. Of roughly 68,000 distinct CDR3 sequences listed, 20% to 25% were seen once; the top ten hold roughly three quarters. This clonotype was seen a few times. Its specificity is unknown. This sequence joins TRBV15 and TRBJ1-5; the D gene is possibly TRBD1 (6 bases). The specimen sequenced was PBMCs, sequenced either directly or after in vitro stimulation (not recorded which). The TCR was taken from a human donor in good health (CMV status not recorded). Some clones in this sample may be carry-over from other donors' samples. The CDR3 reads CATSRPLTGNQPQHF. The CDR3 nucleotides are TGTGCCACCAGCAGGCCTCTTACAGGGAATCAGCCCCAGCATTTT.